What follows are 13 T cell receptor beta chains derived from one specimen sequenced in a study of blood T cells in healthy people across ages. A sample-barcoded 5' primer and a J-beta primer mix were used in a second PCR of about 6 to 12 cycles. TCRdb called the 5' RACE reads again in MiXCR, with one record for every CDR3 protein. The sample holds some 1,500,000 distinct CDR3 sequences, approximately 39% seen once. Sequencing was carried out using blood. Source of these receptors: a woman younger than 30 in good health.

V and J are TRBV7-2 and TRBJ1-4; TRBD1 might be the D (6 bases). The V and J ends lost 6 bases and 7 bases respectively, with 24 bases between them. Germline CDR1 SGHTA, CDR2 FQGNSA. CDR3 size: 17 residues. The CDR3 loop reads CASSLITGARGGEKLFF. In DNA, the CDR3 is TGTGCCAGCAGTCTCATTACGGGGGCCCGGGGTGGTGAAAAACTGTTTTTT.

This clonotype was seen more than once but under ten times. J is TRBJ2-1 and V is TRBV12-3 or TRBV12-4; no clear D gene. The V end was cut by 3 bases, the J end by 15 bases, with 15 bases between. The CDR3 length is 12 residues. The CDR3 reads CASSLMATSMFF. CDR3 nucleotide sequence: TGTGCCAGCAGTTTGATGGCTACCAGCATGTTCTTC.

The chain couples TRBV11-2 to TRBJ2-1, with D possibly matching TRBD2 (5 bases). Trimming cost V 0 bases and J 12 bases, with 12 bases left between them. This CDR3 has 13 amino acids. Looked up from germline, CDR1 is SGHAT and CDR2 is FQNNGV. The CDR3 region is CASSLDTGLRQFF. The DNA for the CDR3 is TGTGCCAGCAGCTTAGATACGGGGTTAAGGCAGTTCTTC.

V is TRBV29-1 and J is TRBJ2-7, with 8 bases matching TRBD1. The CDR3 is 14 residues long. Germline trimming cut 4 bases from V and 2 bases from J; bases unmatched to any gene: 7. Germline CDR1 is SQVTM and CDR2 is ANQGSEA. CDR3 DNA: TGCAGCGTTGTCCCGGACAGGGTCCCCTACGAGCAGTACTTC. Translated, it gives CSVVPDRVPYEQYF.

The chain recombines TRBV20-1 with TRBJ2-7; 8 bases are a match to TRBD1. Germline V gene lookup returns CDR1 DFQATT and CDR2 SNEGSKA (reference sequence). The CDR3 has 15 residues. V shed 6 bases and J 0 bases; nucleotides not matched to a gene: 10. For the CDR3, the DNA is TGCAGTGCCCGGTCTCGGACAGGGAGCTCCTACGAGCAGTACTTC. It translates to CSARSRTGSSYEQYF.

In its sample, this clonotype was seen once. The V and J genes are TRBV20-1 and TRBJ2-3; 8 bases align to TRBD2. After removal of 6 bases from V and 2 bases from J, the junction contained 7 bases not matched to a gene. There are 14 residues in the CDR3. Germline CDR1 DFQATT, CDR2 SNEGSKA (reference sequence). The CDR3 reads CSAGGGRNTDTQYF. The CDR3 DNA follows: TGCAGTGCCGGGGGGGGGCGAAACACAGATACGCAGTATTTT.

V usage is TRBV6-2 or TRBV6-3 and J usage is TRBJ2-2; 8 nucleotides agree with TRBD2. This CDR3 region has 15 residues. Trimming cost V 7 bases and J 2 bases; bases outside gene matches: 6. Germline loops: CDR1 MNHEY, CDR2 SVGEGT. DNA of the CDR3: TGTGCCAGCACTGCGGGACTAGGAAACACCGGGGAGCTGTTTTTT. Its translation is CASTAGLGNTGELFF.

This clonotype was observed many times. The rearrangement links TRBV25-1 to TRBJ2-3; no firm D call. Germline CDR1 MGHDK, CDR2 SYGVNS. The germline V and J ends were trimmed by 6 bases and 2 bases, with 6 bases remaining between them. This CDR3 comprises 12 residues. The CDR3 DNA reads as TGTGCCAGCAGGCGGAACACAGATACGCAGTATTTT. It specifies CASRRNTDTQYF.

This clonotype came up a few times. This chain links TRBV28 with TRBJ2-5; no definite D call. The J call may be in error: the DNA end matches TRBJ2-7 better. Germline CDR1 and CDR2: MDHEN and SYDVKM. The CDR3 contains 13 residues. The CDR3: CASRNPVSYEQYF. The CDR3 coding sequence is TGTGCCAGCAGGAACCCGGTTTCCTACGAGCAGTACTTC.

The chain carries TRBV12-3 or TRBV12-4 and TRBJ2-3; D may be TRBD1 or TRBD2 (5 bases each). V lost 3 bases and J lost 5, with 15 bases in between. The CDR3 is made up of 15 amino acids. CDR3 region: CASSFPGGSGDTQYF. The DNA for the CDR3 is TGTGCCAGCAGTTTTCCTGGGGGAAGCGGAGATACGCAGTATTTT.

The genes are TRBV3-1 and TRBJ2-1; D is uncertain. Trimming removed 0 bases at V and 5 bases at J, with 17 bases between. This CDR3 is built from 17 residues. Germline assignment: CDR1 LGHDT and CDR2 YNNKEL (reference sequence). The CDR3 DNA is TGTGCCAGCAGCCAAGAATGGTCGTTGACTCGACACAATGAGCAGTTCTTC. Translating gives CASSQEWSLTRHNEQFF.

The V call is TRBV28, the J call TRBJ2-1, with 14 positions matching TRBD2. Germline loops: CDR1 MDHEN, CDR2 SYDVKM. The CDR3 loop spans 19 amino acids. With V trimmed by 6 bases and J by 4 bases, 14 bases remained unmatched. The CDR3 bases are TGTGCCAGCAGCAGACCTCGCGGGACTAGCGGGAGTTCTTACAATGAGCAGTTCTTC. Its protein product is CASSRPRGTSGSSYNEQFF.

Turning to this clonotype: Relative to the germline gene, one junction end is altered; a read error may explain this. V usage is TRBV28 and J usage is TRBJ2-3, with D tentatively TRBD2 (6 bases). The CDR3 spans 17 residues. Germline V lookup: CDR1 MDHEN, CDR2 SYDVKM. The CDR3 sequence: CASSLRREEPSTDAQYF. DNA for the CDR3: TGTGCCAGCAGTTTACGCAGGGAGGAGCCAAGCACAGATGCGCAGTATTTT.